These 22 T cell receptor beta chains were sequenced from one sample in a study of shared clonotypes between healthy human individuals. Generated by immunoSEQ multiplex PCR, the TCRdb table keeps only in-frame clones and is missing some. The sample includes some 900,000 clones, over 60% of them seen just once. The sequencing input was memory CD4+ T cells sorted from blood. Subset described: CD45RA-negative fraction. These receptor sequences come from a man in his late teens or twenties in good health.

Turning to this clone: This sample includes further DNA sequences coding for the same CDR3. V gene TRBV5-4 combines with J gene TRBJ2-5; tentative D call: TRBD2 (6 bases). The V gene lost 4 bases and the J gene lost 2 bases, with 9 bases spanning the gap. Germline lookup yields CDR1 SGHNT and CDR2 YYREEE (reference sequence). The CDR3 spans 13 residues. The CDR3 DNA reads as TGTGCCAGCAGCCTTAGCGGACAAGAGACCCAGTACTTC. Protein product: CASSLSGQETQYF.

The chain has TRBV5-6 and TRBJ2-7, with TRBD2 identical over 13 bases. This CDR3 contains 18 residues. With V trimmed by 4 bases and J by 5 bases, 15 bases remained unmatched. Germline V gene sequence: CDR1 SGHDT, CDR2 YYEEEE. The CDR3 DNA reads as TGTGCCAGCAGCCTACGGACTAGCGGGAGCCAAGGAGGGAACGAGCAGTACTTC. Translated: CASSLRTSGSQGGNEQYF.

The count of this clone is one. This chain connects TRBV16 to TRBJ1-1, with a weak D call TRBD1 (5 bases). The CDR3 runs 15 residues. Germline CDR1 and CDR2: KGHSY and FQNENV. V lost 5 bases, J lost 4 bases, and 17 bases lay in between. For the CDR3, the DNA is TGTGCCAGCAGCGGAACCAGGGTCAGCGGCACTGAAGCTTTCTTT. This translates into CASSGTRVSGTEAFF. Full variable domain (outside the CDR3, taken from reference TRBV16 and TRBJ1-1): GEEVAQTPKHLVRGEGQKAKLYCAPIKGHSYVFWYQQVLKNEFKFLISFQNENVFDETGMPKERFSAKCLPNSPCSLEIQATKLEDSAVYFCASSGTRVSGTEAFFGQGTRLTVV.

The chain uses TRBV5-3 and TRBJ1-6; D call uncertain. Being an ORF, TRBV5-3 has a function that is uncertain. V lost 4 bases, J lost 4 bases, and 24 bases lay in between. This CDR3 comprises 19 residues. The CDR3 coding sequence is TGTGCCAGAAGCCCCCCCGCGTCCACGATCCTTGAGTATAATTCACCCCTCCACTTT. This gives the protein CARSPPASTILEYNSPLHF.

This clone was detected many times. This chain joins TRBV21-1 and TRBJ1-5; the DNA was not compared with TRBD1, the D call given in the table. TRBV21-1 is deemed a pseudogene. This CDR3 has 16 amino acids. CDR3 residues: CASSTPPGHINQPQHF. The CDR3 DNA sequence: TGTGCCAGCAGCACCCCTCCGGGACACATTAATCAGCCCCAGCATTTT.

This chain connects TRBV28 to TRBJ2-7; 10 nucleotides line up with TRBD1. This CDR3 is 16 amino acids long. The germline CDR1 and CDR2 sequences are MDHEN and SYDVKM. V lost 6 bases to trimming and J lost 1 base; unmatched junction nucleotides: 9. The CDR3: CASSRPGTGVSYEQYF. The CDR3 DNA sequence: TGTGCCAGCAGCCGTCCGGGGACAGGGGTTTCCTACGAGCAGTACTTC.

DNA of the CDR3: TGTGCCAGAAGCCATCGGCCTGAACCCCTCCACTTT. It codes for CARSHRPEPLHF. The gene calls are TRBV5-3 and TRBJ1-6; no clear D gene. TRBV5-3 is labeled an ORF, and its function is uncertain. The CDR3 contains 12 residues. V lost 4 bases to trimming and J lost 12 bases, with 11 bases between them.

In this sample, this clone turned up a few times. The chain links TRBV9 to TRBJ2-3, with unresolved D. Germline V lookup: CDR1 SGDLS, CDR2 YYNGEE. V was pared by 0 bases and J by 3 bases, with 14 bases between. The CDR3 spans 16 residues. Written as DNA, the CDR3 is TGTGCCAGCAGCGTAGGACTGGGGTGGAAAACAGATACGCAGTATTTT. Its translation: CASSVGLGWKTDTQYF.

The chain has TRBV5-8 and TRBJ2-2; the D gene could be TRBD1 or TRBD2 (5 bases each). The germline V gene encodes CDR1 SGHTS and CDR2 YDEGEE. The length of the CDR3 is 15 residues. With 2 bases removed from V and 1 base from J, the gap between germline ends came to 9 bases. The CDR3 is CASSFGTQNTGELFF. The CDR3 DNA follows: TGTGCCAGCAGCTTCGGGACCCAGAACACCGGGGAGCTGTTTTTT.

This rearrangement joins TRBV11-2 to TRBJ2-3, with 9 bases fitting TRBD2. Germline V gene sequence: CDR1 SGHAT, CDR2 FQNNGV. The V and J ends lost 5 bases and 2 bases, in that order; junction bases with no gene match: 2. The CDR3 totals 14 residues. DNA of the CDR3: TGTGCCAGCAGCGCTAGCGGGAACACAGATACGCAGTATTTT. Translating it yields CASSASGNTDTQYF.

The chain carries TRBV7-2 and TRBJ1-1; D gene ambiguous. Between the trimmed V and J ends, which lost 5 bases and 5 bases, there was a span of 15 bases. The CDR3 has 14 amino acids. Germline V lookup: CDR1 SGHTA, CDR2 FQGNSA. The DNA of the CDR3 is TGTGCCAGCAGCCAACCCCCAACGCTTACTGAAGCTTTCTTT. It is translated as CASSQPPTLTEAFF.

The rearrangement links TRBV6-1 to TRBJ1-2, with D unclear. This CDR3 comprises 15 residues. V was pared by 0 bases and J by 3 bases, with 11 bases between. Germline CDR1 reads MNHNS; CDR2 reads SASEGT. CDR3 residues: CASSEAWTSHYGYTF. The CDR3 nucleotides read TGTGCCAGCAGTGAAGCGTGGACCAGTCACTATGGCTACACCTTC.

This clone is a singleton in its sample. The genes are TRBV5-1 and TRBJ1-2, with 7 bases fitting TRBD1. This CDR3 comprises 15 residues. Germline V CDR1 and CDR2: SGHRS, YFSETQ. V shed 1 base and J 3 bases; nucleotides not matched to a gene: 6. The CDR3 DNA sequence: TGCGCCAGCAGCTTGCAACCGGGACAGTACTATGGCTACACCTTC. It translates to CASSLQPGQYYGYTF.

This sequence joins TRBV6-5 and TRBJ1-2; possibly TRBD1 for D (5 bases). Germline CDR1 and CDR2: MNHEY and SVGAGI. This CDR3 spans 13 amino acids. The V end was cut by 7 bases, the J end by 8 bases, with 17 bases between. CDR3 DNA: TGTGCCAGCACGTCCAGGGACCTCTCCGGCTACACCTTC. The encoded protein is CASTSRDLSGYTF.

The gene calls are TRBV18 and TRBJ2-6; D ambiguous. Germline V gene sequence: CDR1 KGHSH, CDR2 LQKENI. Trimming cost V 3 bases and J 0 bases, with 6 bases left between them. The CDR3 has 15 amino acids. For the CDR3, the DNA is TGTGCCAGCTCACCTTCAGACTCTGGGGCCAACGTCCTGACTTTC. It yields the protein CASSPSDSGANVLTF.

This chain joins TRBV7-9 and TRBJ1-4; D not certain. The CDR3 is made up of 14 amino acids. V was cut by 6 bases and J by 0 bases, with 8 bases left in between. Germline CDR1 reads SEHNR; CDR2 reads FQNEAQ (reference sequence). In nucleotides, the CDR3 is TGTGCCAGCAGTCCCTCGCCAACTAATGAAAAACTGTTTTTT. Its protein product is CASSPSPTNEKLFF.

The J gene is TRBJ2-1, the V gene TRBV18, with unresolved D. The CDR3 is 16 residues long. From germline, CDR1 is KGHSH and CDR2 LQKENI. The germline V and J ends were trimmed by 3 bases and 0 bases, with 12 bases remaining between them. The CDR3 region has the DNA TGTGCCAGCTCACCTCCGAGCTCCTACTCCTACAATGAGCAGTTCTTC. It encodes CASSPPSSYSYNEQFF. Supplemented by reference TRBV18 and TRBJ2-1, the full variable domain reads NAGVMQNPRHLVRRRGQEARLRCSPMKGHSHVYWYRQLPEEGLKFMVYLQKENIIDESGMPKERFSAEFPKEGPSILRIQQVVRGDSAAYFCASSPPSSYSYNEQFFGPGTRLTVL.

The chain links TRBV6-6 to TRBJ1-5; 10 positions agree with TRBD1. This CDR3 has 16 residues. Trimming cost V 6 bases and J 6 bases; bases outside gene matches: 11. The germline V gene has CDR1 MNHNY and CDR2 SVGAGI (reference sequence). DNA of the CDR3: TGTGCCAGCAGGGATGGGAGACAGGGGGCGAGTCAGCCCCAGCATTTT. Protein: CASRDGRQGASQPQHF.

DNA for the CDR3: TGCGCCAGCAGCTTGGGGCAGGGGGCCAGAGAAGTGAACTCCGAAAAACTGTTTTTT. It specifies CASSLGQGAREVNSEKLFF. The gene calls are TRBV5-1 and TRBJ1-4, with 8 bases matching TRBD1. The germline gives CDR1 SGHRS, CDR2 YFSETQ. V lost 0 bases and J lost 8; bases outside the gene matches: 18. There are 19 residues in the CDR3.

This clone turned up a few times. The rearrangement joins TRBV6-5 to TRBJ1-6, with a weak D call TRBD1 (6 bases). Germline loops: CDR1 MNHEY, CDR2 SVGAGI. The CDR3 loop spans 16 amino acids. Trimming left V 4 bases short and J 10 bases short, with 20 bases between. CDR3 sequence reads: CASSSYSQGRGSPLHF. For the CDR3, the DNA is TGTGCCAGCAGTTCTTATTCACAGGGAAGAGGGTCACCCCTCCACTTT.

The rearrangement joins TRBV4-3 to TRBJ2-1, with 14 bases that match TRBD2. The V gene end was trimmed by 1 base and the J gene end by 7 bases; junction bases not matched to a gene: 6. CDR1 and CDR2 (germline): LGHNA, YSLEER. The CDR3 runs to 17 residues. In DNA, the CDR3 is TGCGCCAGCAGCCAAGGGACTAGCGGGAGGCCGGAGAATGAGCAGTTCTTC. It specifies CASSQGTSGRPENEQFF.

V is TRBV11-2 and J is TRBJ2-1, with 13 bases matching TRBD2. This CDR3 spans 17 amino acids. Germline-derived CDR1 and CDR2 are SGHAT and FQNNGV. The ends lost 5 bases at V and 3 bases at J; junction bases unmatched: 7. This CDR3 is CASSTTSGGVIYNEQFF. The CDR3 nucleotides read TGTGCCAGCAGCACAACTAGCGGGGGGGTGATCTACAATGAGCAGTTCTTC.